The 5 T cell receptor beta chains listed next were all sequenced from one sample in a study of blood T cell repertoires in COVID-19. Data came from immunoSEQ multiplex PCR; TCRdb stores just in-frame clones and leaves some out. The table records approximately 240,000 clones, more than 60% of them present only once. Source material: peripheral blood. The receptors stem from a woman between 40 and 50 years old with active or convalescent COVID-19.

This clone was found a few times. CDR3 sequence: CASTHGTSGGWNTGELFF. DNA for the CDR3: TGTGCCAGCACCCATGGAACTAGCGGGGGGTGGAACACCGGGGAGCTGTTTTTT. V is TRBV2 and J is TRBJ2-2; TRBD2 matches at 12 bases. Trimming at V came to 7 bases and at J to 1 base, leaving 10 bases not matched to a gene. Germline V gives CDR1 SNHLY, CDR2 FYNNEI. The length of the CDR3 is 18 residues.

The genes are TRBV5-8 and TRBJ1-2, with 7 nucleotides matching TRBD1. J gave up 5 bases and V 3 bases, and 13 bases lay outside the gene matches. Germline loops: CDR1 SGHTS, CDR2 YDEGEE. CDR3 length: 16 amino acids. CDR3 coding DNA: TGTGCCAGCAGCTCCCAAGACAGGGTAGGGGGATATGGCTACACCTTC. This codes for CASSSQDRVGGYGYTF.

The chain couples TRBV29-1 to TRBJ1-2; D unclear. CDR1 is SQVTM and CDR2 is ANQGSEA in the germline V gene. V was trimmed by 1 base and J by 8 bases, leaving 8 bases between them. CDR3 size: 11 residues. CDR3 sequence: CSVEGERGYTF. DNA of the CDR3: TGCAGCGTTGAAGGGGAGAGAGGCTACACCTTC. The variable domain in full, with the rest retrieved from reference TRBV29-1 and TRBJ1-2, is SAVISQKPSRDICQRGTSLTIQCQVDSQVTMMFWYRQQPGQSLTLIATANQGSEATYESGFVIDKFPISRPNLTFSTLTVSNMSPEDSSIYLCSVEGERGYTFGSGTRLTVV.

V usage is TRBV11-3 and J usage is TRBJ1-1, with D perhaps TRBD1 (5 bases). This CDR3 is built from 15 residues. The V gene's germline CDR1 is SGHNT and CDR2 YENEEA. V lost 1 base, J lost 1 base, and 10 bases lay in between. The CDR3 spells CASSLAAGGNTEAFF. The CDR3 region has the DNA TGTGCCAGCAGCTTAGCGGCCGGGGGGAACACTGAAGCTTTCTTT. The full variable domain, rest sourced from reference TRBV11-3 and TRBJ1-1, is EAGVVQSPRYKIIEKKQPVAFWCNPISGHNTLYWYLQNLGQGPELLIRYENEEAVDDSQLPKDRFSAERLKGVDSTLKIQPAELGDSAVYLCASSLAAGGNTEAFFGQGTRLTVV.

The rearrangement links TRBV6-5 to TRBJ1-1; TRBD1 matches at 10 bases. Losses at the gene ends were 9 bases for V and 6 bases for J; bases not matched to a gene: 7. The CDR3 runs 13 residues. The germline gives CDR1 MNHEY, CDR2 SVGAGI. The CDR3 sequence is CASGDRGEAEAFF. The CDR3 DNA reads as TGTGCCAGTGGGGACAGGGGAGAGGCTGAAGCTTTCTTT.